This T cell receptor beta chain was retrieved from a study of OX40 agonist ivuxolimab in advanced cancers. With respect to the entire study: The costimulatory receptor OX40 (CD134) was targeted by ivuxolimab, a fully human IgG2 agonistic monoclonal antibody. Intravenous ivuxolimab was administered to patients every 2 weeks at six dose levels: 0.01, 0.1, 0.3, 1.5, 3 and 10 mg/kg. Of the roughly 50 dose-escalation patients, hepatocellular carcinoma was present in about 19, melanoma in roughly 15, renal cell carcinoma in 9 and head and neck cancer in 9. In the dose-escalation cohort, approximately 82% of patients were male, and the mean age was approximately 60 years with a range of about 23 to 79. Prior anti-PD-1, anti-PD-L1 or anti-CTLA-4 therapy was permitted, and checkpoint inhibitors had been received by around 40% of dose-escalation patients. Partial responses were achieved by three dose-escalation patients, of whom one had hepatocellular carcinoma and two had cutaneous melanoma. The point of sequencing TCRbeta in the periphery was to test whether ivuxolimab changed TCR sequence diversity and drove clonal T-cell expansion. The paper reports the monotherapy dose-escalation portion (N of about 52 patients) of the phase I ivuxolimab trial. General conclusions and limits of the study: After ivuxolimab, CD8+ T cells had more expanded clones than CD4+ T cells on average. At doses of 0.1 to 3.0 mg/kg, clonal expansion of both CD4+ and CD8+ T cells in blood was seen between baseline and week 6. In the 0.1-3.0 mg/kg groups, partial responders had among the lowest normalized peripheral clonal expansion, particularly in CD8+ T cells. Antigen specificity was not determined for the clonally expanded peripheral T cells. Low levels of normalized T-cell clonal expansion were also shown by some nonresponding patients.

With regard to this clone: Which antigen it targets is not known. The record has no base qualities; no much larger clone is one base away.

The CDR3 starts with the cysteine, ends with the phenylalanine, and has 14 residues. Only the CDR3 region is kept as DNA, spanning 42 bases read in frame from base 1. As encoded in the germline V gene, CDR1 is MRHNA while CDR2 is SNTAGT. The junction shows trimming of 6 bases on V and 1 base on J, plus 12 bases between the germline ends. The trial excluded patients who had a history of autoimmune disease or who were on systemic immunosuppression. Peripheral blood for TCR sequencing was collected from all dose cohorts at baseline, on cycle 4 day 1, and on cycle 7 day 1. Samples were obtained from an open-label, multicenter, first-in-human phase I dose-escalation trial of ivuxolimab. The trial enrolled adults with locally advanced or metastatic head and neck squamous cell, hepatocellular, melanoma or renal cell carcinoma. Before TCR sequencing, CD4+ T cells and CD8+ T cells were sorted from peripheral blood as separate populations.

Genomic DNA was extracted from sorted cells for sequencing of the TCRbeta CDR3 region. TCRbeta CDR3 regions were sequenced using the immunoSEQ Assay. Entries here come from immuneACCESS through TCRdb and include only in-frame sequences with V and J called. Some clones fail to appear in such tables; in the studies checked, an unresolved V gene covers under half of the shortfall, and the cause of the remainder is unknown. Within this sample are about 63,000 clones, with around 85% of them counted one time only. The ten largest clones take up around 1% of the sample. This receptor was taken from an adult with an advanced solid tumor such as melanoma, head and neck, liver or kidney cancer. Source: CD4+ or CD8+ T cells sorted from blood, taken in a trial of the OX40 agonist ivuxolimab. Rearrangement joined TRBV6-4 to TRBJ1-1, with no D gene named confidently. CDR3 loop: CASRMGPQNTEAFF. The sequenced DNA: TGTGCCAGCAGAATGGGCCCTCAGAACACTGAAGCTTTCTTT.